This T cell receptor beta chain derives from a study of response to subunit inactivated influenza vaccine. Overall study results and limits: Authors suggested each seasonal influenza vaccination recruits few new T cells.

In its sample, this clonotype was seen many times. Its antigen is currently unknown. TCRdb re-called the RT-PCR reads with MiXCR, one entry per CDR3 protein. The data contain over 300,000 distinct CDR3 sequences, 21% of them singletons. Germline CDR1 and CDR2: SQVTM and ANQGSEA. The CDR3 spans 14 residues. V was trimmed by 4 bases and J by 3 bases, leaving 13 bases between them. The sequenced sample was PBMCs from blood, obtained approximately 22 months after vaccination. The sequence was collected from a man aged 50 to 69 who received an inactivated influenza vaccine. The chain links TRBV29-1 to TRBJ1-5; possibly TRBD1 for D (5 bases). This CDR3 reads CSVGGTDPNQPQHF. The CDR3 nucleotides are TGCAGCGTTGGCGGGACGGATCCCAATCAGCCCCAGCATTTT.